This TCR beta chain was found in a study of blood T cell repertoires in COVID-19. This clone appeared a single time. The CDR3 has 16 residues. The germline gives CDR1 SGHTA, CDR2 FQGNSA. The J segment lost 2 bases and the V segment lost 2 bases, leaving 6 bases of the junction unmatched. In the source study's methods: Nucleated cell number was recorded as an estimate derived from reference gene primer amplification. Profiling relied on immunoSEQ multiplex PCR, and the TCRdb table lists in-frame clones only, not all of them. Clonal size and the V and J genes are those of that table, whereas D and trimming came from the DNA. The table shows some 140,000 clones, with 78% occurring only once.

The rearrangement links TRBV7-2 to TRBJ1-1; 9 nucleotides align to TRBD1. The sequencing input was peripheral blood. The TCR originated in a man between 60 and 75 years old who had recovered from COVID-19. The CDR3 DNA sequence: TGTGCCAGCAGCTTAACAGGGGGCAGGCGAAACACTGAAGCTTTCTTT. Translating gives CASSLTGGRRNTEAFF. The whole variable domain, filled in from reference TRBV7-2 and TRBJ1-1, reads GAGVSQSPSNKVTEKGKDVELRCDPISGHTALYWYRQSLGQGLEFLIYFQGNSAPDKSGLPSDRFSAERTGGSVSTLTIQRTQQEDSAVYLCASSLTGGRRNTEAFFGQGTRLTVV.